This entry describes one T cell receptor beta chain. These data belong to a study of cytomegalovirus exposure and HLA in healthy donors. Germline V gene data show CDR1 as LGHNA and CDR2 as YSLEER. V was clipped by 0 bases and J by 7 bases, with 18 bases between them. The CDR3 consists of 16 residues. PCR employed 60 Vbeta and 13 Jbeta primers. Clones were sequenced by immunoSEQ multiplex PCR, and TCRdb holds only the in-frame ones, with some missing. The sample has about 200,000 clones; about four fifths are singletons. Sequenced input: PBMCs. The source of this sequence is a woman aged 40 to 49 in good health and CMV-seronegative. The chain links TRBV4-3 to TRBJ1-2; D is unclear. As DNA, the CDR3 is TGCGCCAGCAGCCAAGATTCGACGGCAGGCATAGGTGGCTACACCTTC. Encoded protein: CASSQDSTAGIGGYTF.